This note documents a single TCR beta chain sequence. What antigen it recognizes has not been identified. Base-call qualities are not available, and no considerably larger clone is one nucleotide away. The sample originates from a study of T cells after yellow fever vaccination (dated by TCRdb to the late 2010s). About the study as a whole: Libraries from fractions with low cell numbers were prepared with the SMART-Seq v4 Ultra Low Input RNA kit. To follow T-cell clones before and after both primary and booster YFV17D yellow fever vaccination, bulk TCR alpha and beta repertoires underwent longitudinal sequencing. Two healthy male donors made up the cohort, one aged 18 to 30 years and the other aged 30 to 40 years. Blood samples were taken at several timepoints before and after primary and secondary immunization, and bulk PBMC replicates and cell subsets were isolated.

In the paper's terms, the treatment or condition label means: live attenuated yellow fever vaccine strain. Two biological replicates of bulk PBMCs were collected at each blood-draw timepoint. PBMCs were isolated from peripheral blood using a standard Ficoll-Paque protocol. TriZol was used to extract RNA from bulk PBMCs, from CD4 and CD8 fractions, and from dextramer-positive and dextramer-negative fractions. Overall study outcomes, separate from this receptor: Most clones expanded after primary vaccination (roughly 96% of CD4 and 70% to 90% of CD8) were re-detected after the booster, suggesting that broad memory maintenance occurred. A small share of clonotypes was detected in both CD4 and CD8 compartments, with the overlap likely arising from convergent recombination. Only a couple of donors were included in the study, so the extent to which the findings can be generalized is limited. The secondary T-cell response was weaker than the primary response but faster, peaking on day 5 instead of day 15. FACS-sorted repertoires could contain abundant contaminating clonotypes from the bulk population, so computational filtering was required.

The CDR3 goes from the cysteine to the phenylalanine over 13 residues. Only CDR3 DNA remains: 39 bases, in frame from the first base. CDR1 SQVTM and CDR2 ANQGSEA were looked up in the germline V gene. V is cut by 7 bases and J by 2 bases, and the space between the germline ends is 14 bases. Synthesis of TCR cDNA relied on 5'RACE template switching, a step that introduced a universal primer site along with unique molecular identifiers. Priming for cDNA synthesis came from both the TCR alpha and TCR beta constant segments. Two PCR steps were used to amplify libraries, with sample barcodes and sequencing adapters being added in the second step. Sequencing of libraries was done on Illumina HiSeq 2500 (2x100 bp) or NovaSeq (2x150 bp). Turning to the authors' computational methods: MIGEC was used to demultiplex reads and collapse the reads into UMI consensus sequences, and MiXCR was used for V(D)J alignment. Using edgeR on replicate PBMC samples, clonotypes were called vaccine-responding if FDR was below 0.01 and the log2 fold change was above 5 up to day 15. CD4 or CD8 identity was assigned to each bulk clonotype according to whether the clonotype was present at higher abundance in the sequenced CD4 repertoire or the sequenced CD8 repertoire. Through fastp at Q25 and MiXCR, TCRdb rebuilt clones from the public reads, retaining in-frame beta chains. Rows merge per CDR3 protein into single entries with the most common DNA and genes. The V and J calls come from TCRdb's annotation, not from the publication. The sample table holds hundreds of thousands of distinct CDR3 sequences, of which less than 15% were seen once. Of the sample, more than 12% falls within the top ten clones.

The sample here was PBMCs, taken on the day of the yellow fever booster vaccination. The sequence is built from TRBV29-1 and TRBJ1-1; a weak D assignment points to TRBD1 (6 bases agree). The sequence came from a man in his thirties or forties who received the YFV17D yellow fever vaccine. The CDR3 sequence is CSGGQTLNTEAFF. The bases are TGCAGCGGAGGACAGACACTTAACACTGAAGCTTTCTTT.